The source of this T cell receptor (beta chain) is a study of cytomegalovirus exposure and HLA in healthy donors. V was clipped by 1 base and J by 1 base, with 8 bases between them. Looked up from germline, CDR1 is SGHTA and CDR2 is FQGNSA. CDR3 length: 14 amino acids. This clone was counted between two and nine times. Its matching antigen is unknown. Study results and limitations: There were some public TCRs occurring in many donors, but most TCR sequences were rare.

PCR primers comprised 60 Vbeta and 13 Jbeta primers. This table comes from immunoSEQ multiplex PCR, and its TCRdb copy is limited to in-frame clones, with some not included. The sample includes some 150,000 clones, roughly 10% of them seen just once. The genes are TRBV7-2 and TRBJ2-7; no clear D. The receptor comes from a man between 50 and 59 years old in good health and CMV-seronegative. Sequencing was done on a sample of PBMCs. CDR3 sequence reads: CASSLVGSSYEQYF. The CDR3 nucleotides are TGTGCCAGCAGCTTAGTGGGCAGTTCCTACGAGCAGTACTTC.